This T cell receptor (beta chain) was sequenced for a study of blood T cell repertoires in COVID-19. Study background: The origin of the acute and convalescent COVID-19 samples was the United States, Italy and Spain. T cells, B-cell-depleted T cells, or PBMCs provided the cDNA or gDNA that served as material.

Original processing notes: Researchers report that nucleated cell counts were estimated from reference gene primer amplification. Sequencing used immunoSEQ multiplex PCR; TCRdb keeps in-frame clones, though not all of them. That table gives V, J and clone size, and the DNA gave D and trimming. Among 140,000 or so clones listed, 80% to 90% were seen once. The sample consisted of peripheral blood. This sequence originates from a human donor with acute or convalescent COVID-19. The donor label of this sample is uncertain.

The CDR3 reads CASSLSGEGYNEQFF. The CDR3 DNA reads TGTGCCAGCAGCTTAAGCGGGGAGGGCTACAATGAGCAGTTCTTC. V usage is TRBV7-3 and J usage is TRBJ2-1; 7 bases map to TRBD2. The CDR3 extends over 15 amino acids. J gave up 3 bases and V 1 base, and 3 bases lay outside the gene matches. Germline CDR1 SGHTA, CDR2 FQGTGA.